Listed below are T cell receptor beta chains from one sample, sequenced in a study of shared clonotypes between healthy human individuals. Libraries were prepared by immunoSEQ multiplex PCR; TCRdb keeps only in-frame clonotypes and omits some of them. Of roughly 500,000 clones in the sample, approximately 81% were seen once. Sequencing used PBMCs. Receptors originate from a woman between 40 and 50 years old in good health. Some clones in this sample may be carry-over from other donors' samples. CDR3s include the opening cysteine and the closing phenylalanine or tryptophan. The order of the fields is J gene, clone size, D gene, V gene, CDR3 protein, CDR3 DNA. The D gene is left open where the match is weak. Where a row states a size, it is once, few, many or the class of an expanded clone; other rows omit it.

j_gene: TRBJ1-2; abundance: .; d_gene: .; v_gene: TRBV5-1; CDR3aa: CASNTGAREDYTF; CDR3nt: TGCGCCAGCAACACCGGGGCCAGGGAAGACTACACCTTC
j_gene: TRBJ2-3; abundance: .; d_gene: TRBD1; v_gene: TRBV6-1; CDR3aa: CASSEGGGNTDTQYF; CDR3nt: TGTGCCAGCAGTGAAGGAGGGGGCAACACAGATACGCAGTATTTT
j_gene: TRBJ1-2; abundance: .; d_gene: .; v_gene: TRBV4-3; CDR3aa: CASSQRQALNYGYTF; CDR3nt: TGCGCCAGCAGTCAGAGGCAGGCGCTAAACTATGGCTACACCTTC
j_gene: TRBJ2-7; abundance: .; d_gene: .; v_gene: TRBV21-1; CDR3aa: CASSKRHEQYF; CDR3nt: TGTGCCAGCAGCAAACGACACGAGCAGTACTTC
j_gene: TRBJ2-1; abundance: .; d_gene: TRBD2; v_gene: TRBV2; CDR3aa: CASIGSGAYNEQFF; CDR3nt: TGTGCCAGCATCGGTAGCGGGGCATACAATGAGCAGTTCTTC
j_gene: TRBJ1-4; abundance: .; d_gene: .; v_gene: TRBV9; CDR3aa: CASSPDPGGSNEKLFF; CDR3nt: TGTGCCAGCAGCCCCGACCCCGGGGGGTCTAATGAAAAACTGTTTTTT
j_gene: TRBJ2-1; abundance: .; d_gene: .; v_gene: TRBV4-2; CDR3aa: CASSQDLLSYNEQFF; CDR3nt: TGTGCCAGCAGCCAAGATCTACTGAGCTACAATGAGCAGTTCTTC
j_gene: TRBJ1-1; abundance: .; d_gene: .; v_gene: TRBV7-6; CDR3aa: CASSYQLSQVFTEAFF; CDR3nt: TGTGCCAGCAGCTACCAACTGTCTCAGGTTTTCACTGAAGCTTTCTTT
j_gene: TRBJ2-3; abundance: .; d_gene: .; v_gene: TRBV7-2; CDR3aa: CASSQGLSRDTQYF; CDR3nt: TGTGCCAGCAGCCAAGGACTTTCCCGAGATACGCAGTATTTT
j_gene: TRBJ1-4; abundance: .; d_gene: TRBD1; v_gene: TRBV7-9; CDR3aa: CASSARTGEEKLFF; CDR3nt: TGTGCCAGCAGCGCACGGACAGGGGAAGAAAAACTGTTTTTT
j_gene: TRBJ1-3; abundance: .; d_gene: .; v_gene: TRBV7-9; CDR3aa: CASSLASLSGNTIYF; CDR3nt: TGTGCCAGCAGCTTGGCGTCCCTCTCTGGAAACACCATATATTTT
j_gene: TRBJ2-7; abundance: .; d_gene: .; v_gene: TRBV7-8; CDR3aa: CASSFEGYEQYF; CDR3nt: TGTGCCAGCAGCTTCGAGGGTTACGAGCAGTACTTC
j_gene: TRBJ2-3; abundance: .; d_gene: TRBD2; v_gene: TRBV7-3; CDR3aa: CASSPRLAESTDTQYF; CDR3nt: TGTGCCAGCAGCCCTCGACTAGCGGAAAGCACAGATACGCAGTATTTT
j_gene: TRBJ2-7; abundance: .; d_gene: TRBD2; v_gene: TRBV4-2; CDR3aa: CASSQADRGLADEQYF; CDR3nt: TGTGCCAGCAGCCAAGCAGACCGAGGACTAGCGGACGAGCAGTACTTC
j_gene: TRBJ2-7; abundance: .; d_gene: .; v_gene: TRBV6-1; CDR3aa: CASTRPFLAAEQYF; CDR3nt: TGTGCCAGCACCCGTCCCTTTTTGGCGGCCGAGCAGTACTTC
j_gene: TRBJ1-5; abundance: .; d_gene: .; v_gene: TRBV6-5; CDR3aa: CASRYRNQPQHF; CDR3nt: TGTGCCAGCAGATACCGGAATCAGCCCCAGCATTTT
j_gene: TRBJ2-7; abundance: .; d_gene: .; v_gene: TRBV14; CDR3aa: CASSPQIPGAGRGYEQYF; CDR3nt: TGTGCCAGCAGCCCTCAGATTCCAGGAGCAGGGCGGGGCTACGAGCAGTACTTC
j_gene: TRBJ2-3; abundance: .; d_gene: .; v_gene: TRBV27; CDR3aa: CASSLPSTDTQYF; CDR3nt: TGTGCCAGCAGTTTACCTAGCACAGATACGCAGTATTTT
j_gene: TRBJ1-5; abundance: .; d_gene: .; v_gene: TRBV7-2; CDR3aa: CASSLNGVRNQPQHF; CDR3nt: TGTGCCAGCAGCTTAAATGGGGTCAGGAATCAGCCCCAGCATTTT
j_gene: TRBJ1-1; abundance: .; d_gene: .; v_gene: TRBV5-1; CDR3aa: CASSSQALNTEAFF; CDR3nt: TGCGCCAGCAGCTCCCAGGCCTTGAACACTGAAGCTTTCTTT
j_gene: TRBJ2-7; abundance: .; d_gene: TRBD2; v_gene: TRBV7-9; CDR3aa: CASSFLLAGVYEQYF; CDR3nt: TGTGCCAGCAGCTTCCTACTAGCGGGAGTATACGAGCAGTACTTC
j_gene: TRBJ2-2; abundance: .; d_gene: .; v_gene: TRBV28; CDR3aa: CASSLRTVGLGGGELFF; CDR3nt: TGTGCCAGCAGTTTAAGGACAGTGGGGTTGGGCGGCGGGGAGCTGTTTTTT
j_gene: TRBJ2-7; abundance: few; d_gene: TRBD1; v_gene: TRBV4-3; CDR3aa: CASSQVRGPYEQYF; CDR3nt: TGCGCCAGCAGCCAAGTCAGGGGGCCCTACGAGCAGTACTTC
j_gene: TRBJ2-1; abundance: .; d_gene: .; v_gene: TRBV10-3; CDR3aa: CAISDDQAQFF; CDR3nt: TGTGCCATCAGTGACGACCAAGCTCAGTTCTTC
j_gene: TRBJ2-1; abundance: .; d_gene: .; v_gene: TRBV10-3; CDR3aa: CAISESENEQFF; CDR3nt: TGTGCCATCAGTGAGTCGGAAAACGAGCAGTTCTTC
j_gene: TRBJ2-7; abundance: .; d_gene: .; v_gene: TRBV11-2; CDR3aa: CASGRWRAGEQYF; CDR3nt: TGTGCCAGTGGACGGTGGCGGGCAGGCGAGCAGTACTTC